This entry features one TCR beta chain sequence. These data are taken from a study of T cell changes during pregnancy in multiple sclerosis. Sequencing used immunoSEQ multiplex PCR; TCRdb keeps in-frame clones, though not all of them. The sample has some 14,000 clones, roughly 80% seen once. CDR3 size: 16 residues. This material consisted of CD8+ T cells from peripheral blood mononuclear cells, taken after pregnancy. This receptor was identified in a female donor in good health, enrolled as a control in a pregnancy study. V usage is TRBV21-1 and J usage is TRBJ1-1. TRBV21-1 is assigned pseudogene status. The CDR3 reads CASSKGPGTWNTEAFF. In DNA form, the CDR3 reads TGTGCCAGCAGCAAAGGCCCGGGTACTTGGAACACTGAAGCTTTCTTT.